The clone carrying this T cell receptor (beta chain) was observed at least ten times. Antigen unknown. Unique molecular identifiers were used to barcode this TCRbeta library. One entry per CDR3 protein, called by TCRdb with MiXCR from the PCR reads. The sample contains approximately 170,000 distinct CDR3 sequences, around 10% of which appear only once. This entry is derived from a study of T-cell reconstitution after alpha-beta-depleted transplantation in children. General study results and limits: T cells produced anew were the main source of T-cell counts and diversity one year after transplant.

Germline V gene lookup returns CDR1 LGHDT and CDR2 YNNKEL (reference sequence). This CDR3 contains 14 residues. V lost 4 bases and J lost 2, with 11 bases in between. The chain is built from TRBV3-1 and TRBJ1-2; a possible D gene is TRBD1 (6 bases). The source of this sequence is a boy younger than 10 with acute myeloid leukemia, due to receive a stem cell transplant. This specimen consisted of PBMCs, obtained before TCRalphabeta/CD19-depleted stem cell transplant. The CDR3 bases are TGTGCCAGCAGCCGAATGGACAGAAACTATGGCTACACCTTC. Protein sequence: CASSRMDRNYGYTF.